The present TCR beta chain was sequenced within a study of shared clonotypes between healthy human individuals. General study results and limits: The sharing of about 5% of naive CD4 clonotypes was seen across a few donors.

Here immunoSEQ multiplex PCR was the method, and the copy in TCRdb shows in-frame clones only, minus some. Of around 990,000 clones in the sample, 70% to 85% are singletons; the top ten hold 0.85% to 1%. Concerning this clone: Its specificity is unknown.

CDR1 SGHTA and CDR2 FQGTGA come from the germline V gene. V lost 1 base and J lost 5, with 9 bases in between. The CDR3 length is 14 residues. This sequence joins TRBV7-3 and TRBJ2-1, with D perhaps TRBD2 (6 bases). Sequencing used memory CD4+ T cells from PBMCs. Subset given: CD45RA-negative fraction. This TCR was sampled from a man aged 18 to 29 in good health. Some clones in this sample may be carry-over from other donors' samples. Written as DNA, the CDR3 is TGTGCCAGCAGCTTAATGGGACTGAACAATGAGCAGTTCTTC. Translation: CASSLMGLNNEQFF.